The source of this T cell receptor (beta chain) is a study of shared clonotypes between healthy human individuals (dated by TCRdb to 2020 to 2022). At the level of the whole study: A few men and two women, aged 18 to 49 years, made up the cohort. Per donor, three plates each were used for CD4 naive and CD4 memory, two for CD8 naive, and one for CD8 memory. The study deeply sequenced blood TCR repertoires of about 5 healthy adults to estimate repertoire size and the extent of clonotype sharing between individuals. To increase sequencing depth and limit assay-specific biases, different laboratories used diverse techniques to prepare libraries and sequence TCR repertoires. Per donor, leukapheresis produced somewhere between about 0.94 and 9.5 billion PBMCs. Study-level results and caveats: Only blood was sampled, and tissue TCR repertoires likely differ from those in blood. Based on pairwise subsampling, the degree of clonotype sharing among donors was expected to be affected by sequencing depth. Incomplete sequencing was indicated by rarefaction of sorted-subset datasets, despite the large sequencing depth. When a handful of donors were compared, the shared fraction of clonotypes was about 5% for naive CD4, around 3.5% for naive CD8, 2% to 2.5% for memory CD4, and 0.4% for memory CD8. Estimated clonotype richness was generally larger for naive than for memory subsets. Clonotypes shared by all four sorted-subset donors showed higher generation probabilities than non-shared clonotypes. The genetic and exposure-history diversity represented was limited by the small number of donors.

Using the deep immunoSEQ assay, multiplex PCR amplified TCR CDR3 regions from genomic DNA. Extracted genomic DNA from each cell subset was spread evenly across all wells of several immunoSEQ 96-well plates, with each plate serving as a replicate. Each replicate PCR for sorted subsets received approximately 220 ng genomic DNA, equal to about 30,000 T cell genomes. Purified libraries were quantified with a Qubit 3.0 fluorometer, sized on a Bioanalyzer 2100, and re-quantified with the KAPA Library Quantification kit. Each immunoSEQ 96-well plate was sequenced on its own single-read 150-cycle Illumina NextSeq 550 flow cell. Concerning the study's data processing: The immunoSEQ output contained only junctional sequences without quality scores, so filtering could not match that applied to full-length reads. Sequences were annotated with PyIR, a Python wrapper for IgBLAST v1.9, and V/J genes and CDR3 were assigned using IMGT germline references. Reads with weak V/J assignments (E-value above 1e-6), missing CDR3, stop codons, out-of-frame junctions, or ambiguous translated residues were removed. A V3J clonotype was defined by an identical inferred V gene, J gene, and CDR3 amino acid sequence. Percentage overlap between repertoires was calculated by dividing the number of shared unique clonotypes by the size of the smaller repertoire. Three approaches were used to assess repertoire richness: RTK rarefaction, the Chao1 estimator, and Recon v2.1 estimates of unobserved clonotypes. OLGA was used to compute generation probabilities for all TCRbeta clonotypes that the gDNA method yielded from a few donors. TCRdb holds this immuneACCESS table with in-frame rearrangements only. Some clones are missing; in checked studies, unresolved V genes explain under half, and the rest has no known cause. The V and J calls and the clone size are those of that table, but D and trimming were determined from the DNA. The sample table records around 600,000 clones; around 96% of these occur just once. The biggest ten clones account for around 0.12% of the sample.

This clone showed up just a few times. The clone's antigen remains unknown. Per-base quality was not reported, and no clone a single base away is much larger than it. For the CD8 naive samples, CD45RO-negative cells were positively selected for CCR7, yielding a CD45RA+CCR7+ population from which TemRA cells were excluded. Donors were healthy HIV-negative adults with no recently reported acute infections or vaccinations. Every donor was a Caucasian adult residing in Nashville, Tennessee, USA. Blood was obtained by leukapheresis, after which PBMCs were separated by Ficoll-Histopaque density gradient centrifugation and cryopreserved in liquid nitrogen vapor phase. Analytical flow cytometry was used to check the purity and quantity of every magnetically sorted T cell population. Genomic DNA was isolated from every sorted fraction and measured by UV absorbance on a Nanodrop 2000c. The CDR3 measures 12 amino acids from cysteine to phenylalanine. Kept here is only the CDR3 DNA, which spans 36 bases and is read in frame from base 1. From a lookup of the germline V gene, CDR1 and CDR2 are SGHNT and YENEEA. V gives up 5 bases and J gives up 9 bases, and the segment between their germline ends measures 13 bases.

The sequence derives from a woman under 40 in good health. The rearranged chain carries TRBV11-3 and TRBJ1-1; D gene: possibly TRBD1, on 5 matching bases. Source material: naive CD8+ T cells sorted from blood. Per the publication, the cell subset or site label means: CD45RA+CCR7+. Here the CDR3 is given as CASSHEGSKAFF. Here is the DNA: TGTGCCAGCAGCCATGAGGGGAGCAAAGCTTTCTTT.